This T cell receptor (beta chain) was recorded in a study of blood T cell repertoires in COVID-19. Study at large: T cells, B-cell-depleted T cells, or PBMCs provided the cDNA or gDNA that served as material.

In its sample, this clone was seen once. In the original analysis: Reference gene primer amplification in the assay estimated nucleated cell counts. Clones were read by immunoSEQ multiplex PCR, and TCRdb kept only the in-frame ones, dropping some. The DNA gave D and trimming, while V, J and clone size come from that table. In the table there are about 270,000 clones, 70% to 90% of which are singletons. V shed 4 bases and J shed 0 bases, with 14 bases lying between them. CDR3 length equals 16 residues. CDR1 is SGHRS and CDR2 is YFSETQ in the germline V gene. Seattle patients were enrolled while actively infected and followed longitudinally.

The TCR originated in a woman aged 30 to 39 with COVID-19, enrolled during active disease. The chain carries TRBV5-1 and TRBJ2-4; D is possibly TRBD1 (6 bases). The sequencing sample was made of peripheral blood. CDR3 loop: CASSLGQSLAKNIQYF. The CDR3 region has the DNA TGCGCCAGCAGCCTAGGACAGTCCCTAGCCAAAAACATTCAGTACTTC.